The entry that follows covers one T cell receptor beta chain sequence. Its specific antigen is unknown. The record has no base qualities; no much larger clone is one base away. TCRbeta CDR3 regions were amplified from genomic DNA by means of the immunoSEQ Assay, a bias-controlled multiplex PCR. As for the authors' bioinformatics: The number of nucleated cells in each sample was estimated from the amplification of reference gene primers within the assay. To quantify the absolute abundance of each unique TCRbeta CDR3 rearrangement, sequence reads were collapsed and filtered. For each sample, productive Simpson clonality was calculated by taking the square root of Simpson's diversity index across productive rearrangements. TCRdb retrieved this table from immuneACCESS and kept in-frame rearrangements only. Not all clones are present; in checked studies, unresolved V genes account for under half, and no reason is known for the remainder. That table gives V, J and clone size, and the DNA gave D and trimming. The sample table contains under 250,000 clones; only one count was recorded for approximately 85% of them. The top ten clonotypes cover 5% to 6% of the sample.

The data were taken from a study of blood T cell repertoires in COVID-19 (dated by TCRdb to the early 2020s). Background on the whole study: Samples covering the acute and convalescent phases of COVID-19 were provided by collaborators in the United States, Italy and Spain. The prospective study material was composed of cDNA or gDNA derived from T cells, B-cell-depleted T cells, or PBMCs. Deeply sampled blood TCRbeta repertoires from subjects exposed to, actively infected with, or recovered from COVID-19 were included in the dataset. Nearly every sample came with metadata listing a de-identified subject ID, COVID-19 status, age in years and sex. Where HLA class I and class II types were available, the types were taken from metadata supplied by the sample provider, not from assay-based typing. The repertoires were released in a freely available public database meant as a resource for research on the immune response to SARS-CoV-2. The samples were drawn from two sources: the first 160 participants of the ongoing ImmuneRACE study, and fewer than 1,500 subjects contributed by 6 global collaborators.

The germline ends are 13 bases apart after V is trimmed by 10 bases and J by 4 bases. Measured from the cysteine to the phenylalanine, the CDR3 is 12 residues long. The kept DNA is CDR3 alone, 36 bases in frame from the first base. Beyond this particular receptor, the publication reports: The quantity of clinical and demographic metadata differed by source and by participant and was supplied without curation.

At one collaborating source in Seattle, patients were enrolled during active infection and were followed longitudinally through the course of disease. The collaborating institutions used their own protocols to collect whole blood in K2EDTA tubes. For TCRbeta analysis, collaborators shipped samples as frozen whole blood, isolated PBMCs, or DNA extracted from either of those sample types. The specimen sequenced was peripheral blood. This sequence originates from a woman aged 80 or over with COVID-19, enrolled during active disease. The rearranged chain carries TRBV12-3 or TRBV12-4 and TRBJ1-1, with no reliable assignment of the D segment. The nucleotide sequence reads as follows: TGTGCCACGTCCTCTAGAGGCACTGAAGCTTTCTTT. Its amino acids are CATSSRGTEAFF.